Listed here are 23 T cell receptor beta chains from one sample, sequenced in a study of OX40 agonist ivuxolimab in advanced cancers. Profiled with immunoSEQ multiplex PCR; TCRdb holds only in-frame clones, not every one. The data hold about 94,000 clones, with more than 90% observed a single time. Sequenced material: CD4+ or CD8+ T cells sorted from blood, taken in a trial of the OX40 agonist ivuxolimab. These receptors were collected from an adult with an advanced solid tumor such as melanoma, head and neck, liver or kidney cancer.

Here the CDR3 reads CSVEGNTDTQYF. The CDR3 DNA reads as TGCAGCGTTGAGGGGAACACAGATACGCAGTATTTT. V and J are TRBV29-1 and TRBJ2-3, with unresolved D. CDR1 SQVTM and CDR2 ANQGSEA come from the germline V gene. V lost 3 bases and J lost 2, with 6 bases in between. This CDR3 has 12 amino acids.

CDR3 coding DNA: TGCGCCAGCAGCCTAGCTGTGGGGGAGACCCAGTACTTC. Protein product: CASSLAVGETQYF. The V call is TRBV4-1, the J call TRBJ2-5; unclear D gene. V lost 4 bases and J lost 5, with 11 bases in between. CDR3 length: 13 amino acids. Germline V CDR1 and CDR2: MGHRA, YSYEKL.

In DNA, the CDR3 is TGTGCCAGCAGCCATCTAGGGGTCAGCTCCTACAATGAGCAGTTCTTC. It yields the protein CASSHLGVSSYNEQFF. The chain employs TRBV14 and TRBJ2-1; D may be TRBD1 (5 bases). CDR1 is SGHDN and CDR2 is FVKESK in the germline V gene. The CDR3 has 16 residues. The germline V and J ends were trimmed by 3 bases and 0 bases, with 12 bases remaining between them.

This clone was detected a few times. The chain carries TRBV4-1 and TRBJ1-1; tentatively, D is TRBD1 (5 bases). Trimming cost V 2 bases and J 5 bases, with 18 bases left between them. Germline V CDR1 and CDR2: MGHRA, YSYEKL. The CDR3 consists of 16 residues. The CDR3 region is CASSQMPGVQGTEAFF. CDR3 nucleotides: TGCGCCAGCAGCCAAATGCCGGGCGTCCAGGGAACTGAAGCTTTCTTT.

The V gene is TRBV27, the J gene TRBJ1-1; possible D gene TRBD1, 6 bases. Germline V gene lookup returns CDR1 MNHEY and CDR2 SMNVEV (reference sequence). The V end lost 2 bases, the J end lost 0 bases, and 13 bases lay between the germline ends. CDR3 length: 16 residues. This CDR3 reads CASSLIGQLMNTEAFF. In DNA, the CDR3 is TGTGCCAGCAGTTTAATTGGACAGTTGATGAACACTGAAGCTTTCTTT.

This chain joins TRBV2 and TRBJ1-1; no reliable D call. The CDR3 contains 12 residues. The V end was cut by 10 bases, the J end by 1 base, with 10 bases between. CDR1 is SNHLY, CDR2 FYNNEI, per germline. The DNA for the CDR3 is TGTGCCACCGAGGCGGGGAACACTGAAGCTTTCTTT. This gives the protein CATEAGNTEAFF.

This rearrangement joins TRBV7-8 to TRBJ2-7; the D gene is possibly TRBD1 (6 bases). Trimming cost V 5 bases and J 3 bases, with 8 bases left between them. This CDR3 region has 12 residues. Germline V CDR1 and CDR2: SGHVS, FQNEAQ. The chain's CDR3 is CASSEQGYEQYF. For the CDR3, the DNA is TGTGCCAGCAGCGAACAGGGCTACGAGCAGTACTTC.

The chain links TRBV6-5 to TRBJ2-1, with D unclear. The CDR3 sequence is 13 residues long. Germline CDR1 and CDR2: MNHEY and SVGAGI. With 2 bases removed from V and 5 bases from J, the gap between germline ends came to 7 bases. CDR3 loop: CASSYVENNEQFF. The CDR3 region has the DNA TGTGCCAGCAGTTACGTAGAAAACAATGAGCAGTTCTTC.

V is TRBV4-3 and J is TRBJ1-2; 7 bases are a match to TRBD1. Losses at the gene ends were 4 bases for V and 6 bases for J; bases not matched to a gene: 5. In germline, CDR1 is LGHNA, CDR2 YSLEER. This CDR3 has 13 amino acids. CDR3 DNA sequence: TGCGCCAGCAGCCGCGCAGGGGGGGATGGCTACACCTTC. It is translated as CASSRAGGDGYTF.

The chain has TRBV14 and TRBJ2-2; 9 nucleotides align to TRBD2. This CDR3 is built from 15 residues. V shed 4 bases and J 5 bases; nucleotides not matched to a gene: 5. Per germline, CDR1 SGHDN and CDR2 FVKESK. DNA of the CDR3: TGTGCCAGCAGCCGTTATAGCGGGAGTACCGGGGAGCTGTTTTTT. It yields the protein CASSRYSGSTGELFF.

The chain recombines TRBV2 with TRBJ1-1; TRBD1 is a possible D gene (5 bases). Germline CDR1 reads SNHLY; CDR2 reads FYNNEI. V was cut by 8 bases and J by 0 bases, with 13 bases left in between. The CDR3 is 14 amino acids. This CDR3 reads CASVAGRMNTEAFF. For the CDR3, the DNA is TGTGCCAGCGTCGCGGGACGGATGAACACTGAAGCTTTCTTT.

The chain links TRBV4-1 to TRBJ1-6; tentative D call: TRBD1 (5 bases). The CDR3 has 15 amino acids. V lost 1 base and J 7 bases, leaving 11 bases between the germline ends. In germline, CDR1 is MGHRA, CDR2 YSYEKL. This chain's CDR3 is CASSQGETANSPLHF. CDR3 nucleotides: TGCGCCAGCAGCCAAGGGGAGACAGCGAATTCACCCCTCCACTTT.

This chain joins TRBV27 and TRBJ1-5; D is unresolved. Trimming pared 3 bases from V and 3 bases from J, leaving 9 bases between. Per the germline V gene, CDR1 is MNHEY and CDR2 is SMNVEV (reference sequence). The CDR3 runs 14 residues. The CDR3 DNA is TGTGCCAGCAGTTTCGGTGGTAACAATCAGCCCCAGCATTTT. Translated: CASSFGGNNQPQHF.

The CDR3 sequence: CASSVDGTGMNTEAFF. The CDR3 DNA reads as TGTGCCAGCAGCGTAGATGGGACAGGAATGAACACTGAAGCTTTCTTT. The chain couples TRBV9 to TRBJ1-1; 8 nucleotides match TRBD1. This CDR3 spans 16 amino acids. Germline CDR1 is SGDLS and CDR2 is YYNGEE. Trimming cost V 0 bases and J 0 bases; bases outside gene matches: 4.

Concerning this clone itself: Other DNA sequences in this sample translate to the same CDR3. This rearrangement joins TRBV27 to TRBJ2-1; no firm D call. The CDR3 loop spans 11 amino acids. Germline assignment: CDR1 MNHEY and CDR2 SMNVEV (reference sequence). Trimming cost V 3 bases and J 4 bases, with 1 base left between them. In DNA form, the CDR3 reads TGTGCCAGCAGTTTGTACAATGAGCAGTTCTTC. As protein: CASSLYNEQFF.

The chain uses TRBV7-9 and TRBJ2-7, with TRBD2 as a possible D gene (5 bases). There are 13 residues in the CDR3. V was pared by 2 bases and J by 3 bases, with 8 bases between. CDR1 SEHNR and CDR2 FQNEAQ come from the germline V gene (reference sequence). The CDR3 DNA sequence: TGTGCCAGCAGCTTAAGTAGCGACTACGAGCAGTACTTC. It yields the protein CASSLSSDYEQYF.

The chain combines TRBV6-5 with TRBJ2-2, with TRBD2 matching over 7 bases. The CDR3 sequence is 14 residues long. J gave up 6 bases and V 4 bases, and 5 bases lay outside the gene matches. CDR1 and CDR2 (germline): MNHEY, SVGAGI. The CDR3 loop reads CASSSTAGAGELFF. The CDR3 DNA reads TGTGCCAGCAGTTCGACGGCGGGAGCCGGGGAGCTGTTTTTT.

The rearrangement joins TRBV19 to TRBJ1-1; 7 nucleotides align to TRBD1. The CDR3 has 13 residues. Losses at the gene ends were 6 bases for V and 5 bases for J; bases not matched to a gene: 6. In germline, CDR1 is LNHDA, CDR2 SQIVND (reference sequence). Written as DNA, the CDR3 is TGTGCCAGTAGCCTAACACAGGGGACTGAAGCTTTCTTT. Its translation: CASSLTQGTEAFF. Supplemented by reference TRBV19 and TRBJ1-1, the full variable domain reads DGGITQSPKYLFRKEGQNVTLSCEQNLNHDAMYWYRQDPGQGLRLIYYSQIVNDFQKGDIAEGYSVSREKKESFPLTVTSAQKNPTAFYLCASSLTQGTEAFFGQGTRLTVV.

This chain links TRBV5-6 with TRBJ1-5; 10 nucleotides agree with TRBD1. The ends lost 3 bases at V and 2 bases at J; junction bases unmatched: 5. Germline loops: CDR1 SGHDT, CDR2 YYEEEE. This CDR3 has 16 residues. The CDR3 DNA is TGTGCCAGCAGCTCCCGGGACAGGGGTCGCAATCAGCCCCAGCATTTT. Translated, it gives CASSSRDRGRNQPQHF. Variable domain in full (rest from reference TRBV5-6 and TRBJ1-5): DAGVTQSPTHLIKTRGQQVTLRCSPKSGHDTVSWYQQALGQGPQFIFQYYEEEERQRGNFPDRFSGHQFPNYSSELNVNALLLGDSALYLCASSSRDRGRNQPQHFGDGTRLSIL.

CDR3 residues: CASRPGPGRLYTEAFF. CDR3 nucleotide sequence: TGTGCCAGCAGACCTGGGCCGGGCAGACTTTACACTGAAGCTTTCTTT. The J gene is TRBJ1-1, the V gene TRBV13; D is unresolved. Germline values: CDR1 PRHDT, CDR2 FYEKMQ (reference sequence). The V end was cut by 6 bases, the J end by 3 bases, with 20 bases between. The CDR3 runs to 16 residues.

The chain employs TRBV19 and TRBJ2-1, with D perhaps matching TRBD1 or TRBD2 (6 bases each). V lost 6 bases and J lost 6, with 9 bases in between. The CDR3 is 12 residues long. The germline V gene has CDR1 LNHDA and CDR2 SQIVND (reference sequence). The CDR3 DNA reads as TGTGCCAGTAGCGGGGGCCTCAATGAGCAGTTCTTC. Translating gives CASSGGLNEQFF.

The rearrangement joins TRBV28 to TRBJ2-2; D is unclear. In germline, CDR1 is MDHEN, CDR2 SYDVKM. Deletions cut 4 bases from V and 0 bases from J, with 9 bases between. CDR3 length equals 15 residues. CDR3 sequence: CASSSQWTNTGELFF. CDR3 bases: TGTGCCAGCAGTTCCCAGTGGACGAACACCGGGGAGCTGTTTTTT.

V is TRBV19 and J is TRBJ1-3; D not certain. This CDR3 has 14 amino acids. V was cut by 4 bases and J by 4 bases, with 11 bases left in between. Germline V lookup: CDR1 LNHDA, CDR2 SQIVND (reference sequence). The chain's CDR3 is CASSTLPVGNTIYF. In nucleotides, the CDR3 is TGTGCCAGTAGTACCCTCCCAGTCGGAAACACCATATATTTT.